The 21 T cell receptor beta chains presented below share a single source sample, sequenced in a study of graft-versus-host responses after intestinal transplantation. Sequenced by immunoSEQ multiplex PCR; TCRdb stores in-frame clones only, minus some. Altogether approximately 74,000 clones are present, 92% being singletons, with the ten largest covering roughly 0.66%. This specimen consisted of PBMCs, obtained 98 days after intestinal transplantation. The source of these receptors is a human patient who received an intestinal transplant, so some T cells may come from the graft donor.

CDR3 DNA: TGTGCCAGCAGTTTATCGAGGGGGACAGGGATCTCCTACGAGCAGTACTTC. Translating gives CASSLSRGTGISYEQYF. The rearrangement links TRBV27 to TRBJ2-7, with 9 bases matching TRBD1. Germline V gene data show CDR1 as MNHEY and CDR2 as SMNVEV (reference sequence). Losses at the gene ends were 0 bases for V and 0 bases for J; bases not matched to a gene: 6. This CDR3 spans 17 amino acids.

This sequence joins TRBV19 and TRBJ1-2; 7 nucleotides match TRBD1. Unmatched junction bases numbered 9, after V lost 5 bases and J lost 6 bases. This CDR3 contains 14 residues. Looked up from germline, CDR1 is LNHDA and CDR2 is SQIVND (reference sequence). CDR3 bases: TGTGCCAGTAGTCCTAGGACAGGTATAAATGGCTACACCTTC. It yields the protein CASSPRTGINGYTF. The full variable domain, completed using reference TRBV19 and TRBJ1-2, is DGGITQSPKYLFRKEGQNVTLSCEQNLNHDAMYWYRQDPGQGLRLIYYSQIVNDFQKGDIAEGYSVSREKKESFPLTVTSAQKNPTAFYLCASSPRTGINGYTFGSGTRLTVV.

The CDR3 loop is CASKGQGGETQYF. For the CDR3, the DNA is TGTGCCAGCAAGGGACAGGGTGGGGAGACCCAGTACTTC. The rearrangement joins TRBV6-1 to TRBJ2-5; 9 bases are a match to TRBD1. The V gene end was trimmed by 7 bases and the J gene end by 5 bases; junction bases not matched to a gene: 5. The CDR3 runs to 13 residues. CDR1 is MNHNS and CDR2 is SASEGT in the germline V gene.

V is TRBV4-1 and J is TRBJ1-5, with D maybe TRBD1 (6 bases). Germline V gives CDR1 MGHRA, CDR2 YSYEKL. CDR3 length equals 16 residues. Trimming removed 5 bases at V and 2 bases at J, with 16 bases between. CDR3 protein: CASSEGDTSRNQPQHF. The CDR3 bases are TGCGCCAGCAGCGAAGGGGACACAAGTCGCAATCAGCCCCAGCATTTT.

The chain couples TRBV13 to TRBJ2-1; D not resolved. V was trimmed by 0 bases and J by 5 bases, leaving 17 bases between them. Germline V CDR1 and CDR2: PRHDT, FYEKMQ (reference sequence). This CDR3 is built from 17 residues. This CDR3 reads CASSLGALAVTNNEQFF. The CDR3 coding sequence is TGTGCCAGCAGCTTAGGGGCCCTGGCGGTTACGAACAATGAGCAGTTCTTC.

The genes are TRBV7-9 and TRBJ1-2, with 9 positions matching TRBD1. After removal of 1 base from V and 3 bases from J, the junction contained 9 bases not matched to a gene. Looked up from germline, CDR1 is SEHNR and CDR2 is FQNEAQ (reference sequence). The CDR3 consists of 17 residues. The CDR3 is CASSLVGGTGFDYGYTF. CDR3 DNA sequence: TGTGCCAGCAGCTTAGTAGGGGGGACAGGGTTCGACTATGGCTACACCTTC.

V is TRBV15 and J is TRBJ1-5, with D perhaps matching TRBD1 (6 bases). The V gene's germline CDR1 is LNHNV and CDR2 YYDKDF (reference sequence). The CDR3 covers 16 residues. V was clipped by 0 bases and J by 9 bases, with 18 bases between them. The CDR3 region has the DNA TGTGCCACCAGCAGAGATCCCCAGGGGTCACCCGGGCCCCAGCATTTT. This codes for CATSRDPQGSPGPQHF.

V usage is TRBV19 and J usage is TRBJ2-5, with a weak D call TRBD1 (7 bases). Trimming removed 6 bases at V and 5 bases at J, with 16 bases between. Looked up from germline, CDR1 is LNHDA and CDR2 is SQIVND (reference sequence). This CDR3 comprises 14 residues. In DNA, the CDR3 is TGTGCCAGTAGGCGGGACAGAGGATCGGAGACCCAGTACTTC. Translated: CASRRDRGSETQYF.

Note on this clone: Other DNA sequences in the same sample also yield this CDR3. V gene TRBV12-5 combines with J gene TRBJ1-1; 7 bases are a match to TRBD1. Germline V CDR1 and CDR2: LGHNT, FRNRAP. V lost 0 bases, J lost 4 bases, and 5 bases stayed unmatched. There are 15 residues in the CDR3. CDR3 DNA: TGTGCTAGTGGTTTGGTATTGGCAGGGGGCACTGAAGCTTTCTTT. As protein: CASGLVLAGGTEAFF.

The V and J genes are TRBV28 and TRBJ2-1, with 13 bases fitting TRBD2. The CDR3 sequence is 18 residues long. V lost 8 bases to trimming and J lost 0 bases; unmatched junction nucleotides: 10. Germline V gives CDR1 MDHEN, CDR2 SYDVKM. This CDR3 is CASSKRGLAGSSYNEQFF. The DNA for the CDR3 is TGTGCCAGCTCCAAGAGGGGACTAGCGGGAAGCTCCTACAATGAGCAGTTCTTC.

This chain connects TRBV6-4 to TRBJ2-7; 7 positions match TRBD2. From germline, CDR1 is MRHNA and CDR2 SNTAGT. This CDR3 region has 12 residues. With 10 bases clipped from V and 3 bases from J, the junction kept 6 bases outside the gene matches. CDR3 residues: CANPGGGYEQYF. In nucleotides, the CDR3 is TGTGCCAACCCGGGGGGAGGCTACGAGCAGTACTTC.

In its sample, this clone was seen once. The chain joins TRBV6-6 to TRBJ2-5; possibly TRBD2 for D (5 bases). Trimming shortened V by 4 bases and J by 2 bases, and 17 bases separated the two germline ends. The germline V gene encodes CDR1 MNHNY and CDR2 SVGAGI (reference sequence). The length of the CDR3 is 16 residues. CDR3 in DNA: TGTGCCAGCAGTTGGGTAGGGAGCAGGCCTCAAGAGACCCAGTACTTC. Protein sequence: CASSWVGSRPQETQYF.

The V and J genes are TRBV2 and TRBJ1-2, with D unclear. The V gene's germline CDR1 is SNHLY and CDR2 FYNNEI. The germline V and J ends were trimmed by 0 bases and 6 bases, with 14 bases remaining between them. The length of the CDR3 is 15 residues. The DNA of the CDR3 is TGTGCCAGCAGTGAAGCTTTTACAGAGGCCCATGGCTACACCTTC. Translation: CASSEAFTEAHGYTF. The whole variable domain, remainder taken from reference TRBV2 and TRBJ1-2, is EPEVTQTPSHQVTQMGQEVILRCVPISNHLYFYWYRQILGQKVEFLVSFYNNEISEKSEIFDDQFSVERPDGSNFTLKIRSTKLEDSAMYFCASSEAFTEAHGYTFGSGTRLTVV.

The V gene is TRBV6-5, the J gene TRBJ2-7; 7 nucleotides line up with TRBD1. Germline CDR1 reads MNHEY; CDR2 reads SVGAGI. V was pared by 0 bases and J by 7 bases, with 9 bases of the junction left unmatched. This CDR3 comprises 15 residues. CDR3 residues: CASSYSQEGAREQYF. The CDR3 nucleotides are TGTGCCAGCAGTTACTCCCAAGAGGGGGCGCGTGAGCAGTACTTC.

This clone has more than one count but fewer than ten. This chain connects TRBV5-4 to TRBJ2-7, with D perhaps TRBD2 (5 bases). CDR3 length equals 15 residues. CDR1 SGHNT and CDR2 YYREEE come from the germline V gene (reference sequence). The ends were cut back, 0 bases at V and 3 bases at J, with 13 bases in the middle. The CDR3 region is CASSLGSVGSYEQYF. DNA of the CDR3: TGTGCCAGCAGCTTGGGATCAGTGGGGAGCTACGAGCAGTACTTC.

V is TRBV5-1 and J is TRBJ2-3; tentatively, D is TRBD1 (6 bases). The CDR3 totals 16 residues. Looked up from germline, CDR1 is SGHRS and CDR2 is YFSETQ. V lost 1 base and J lost 0, with 12 bases in between. The DNA for the CDR3 is TGCGCCAGCAGCTTGCGGACAGTAGCTAGCACAGATACGCAGTATTTT. It is translated as CASSLRTVASTDTQYF.

The chain links TRBV6-5 to TRBJ2-1; weak D call: TRBD2 (5 bases). With 5 bases removed from V and 6 bases from J, the gap between germline ends came to 14 bases. This CDR3 region has 14 residues. Germline CDR1 is MNHEY and CDR2 is SVGAGI. The chain's CDR3 is CASSLSLGINEQFF. DNA of the CDR3: TGTGCCAGCAGTCTATCACTAGGGATCAATGAGCAGTTCTTC.

The chain employs TRBV18 and TRBJ1-4, with D perhaps TRBD1 (6 bases). The V and J ends lost 2 bases and 5 bases respectively, with 12 bases between them. CDR1 is KGHSH, CDR2 LQKENI, per germline. This CDR3 spans 15 amino acids. CDR3 residues: CASSPREQGNEKLFF. CDR3 in DNA: TGTGCCAGCTCACCAAGGGAACAGGGAAATGAAAAACTGTTTTTT.

This clone was detected only a few times. This chain connects TRBV28 to TRBJ2-7, with 10 bases identical to TRBD1. The V segment lost 6 bases and the J segment 2 bases; nucleotides outside the gene matches: 7. Germline loops: CDR1 MDHEN, CDR2 SYDVKM. CDR3 size: 15 residues. Written as DNA, the CDR3 is TGTGCCAGCAGGGCACCGGGACAGGGGACCTACGAGCAGTACTTC. This encodes CASRAPGQGTYEQYF.

This clone was counted once. The chain employs TRBV15 and TRBJ1-1; 7 bases line up with TRBD1. There are 15 residues in the CDR3. Germline V gene sequence: CDR1 LNHNV, CDR2 YYDKDF (reference sequence). Losses at the gene ends were 3 bases for V and 7 bases for J; bases not matched to a gene: 11. This CDR3 reads CATSRQQGSGGEAFF. As DNA, the CDR3 is TGTGCCACCAGCAGGCAACAGGGGAGCGGTGGTGAAGCTTTCTTT.

The chain links TRBV4-1 to TRBJ2-5; D gene ambiguous. With 5 bases removed from V and 3 bases from J, the gap between germline ends came to 13 bases. CDR1 and CDR2 (germline): MGHRA, YSYEKL. The CDR3 length is 14 residues. The CDR3 bases are TGCGCCAGCAGCACTTCACCATCTGAAGAGACCCAGTACTTC. Translated: CASSTSPSEETQYF.